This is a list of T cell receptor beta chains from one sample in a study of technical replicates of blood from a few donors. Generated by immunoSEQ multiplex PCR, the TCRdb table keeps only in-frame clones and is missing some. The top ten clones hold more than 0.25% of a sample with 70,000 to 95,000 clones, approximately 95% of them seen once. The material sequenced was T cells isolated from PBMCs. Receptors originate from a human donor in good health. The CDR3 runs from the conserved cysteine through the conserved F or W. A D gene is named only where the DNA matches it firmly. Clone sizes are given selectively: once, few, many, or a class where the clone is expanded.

CDR3: CASKVGHNSYEQYF
DNA: TGTGCCAGCAAGGTGGGACACAACTCCTACGAGCAGTACTTC
V: TRBV6-1
length: 14
D: .
J: TRBJ2-7
size: .

CDR3: CASSLGRAGAQETQYF
DNA: TGTGCCAGCAGCCTCGGGAGAGCGGGGGCCCAAGAGACCCAGTACTTC
V: TRBV6-6
length: 16
D: TRBD2
J: TRBJ2-5
size: .

CDR3: CASSAGLANYEQYF
DNA: TGTGCCAGCAGCGCGGGACTAGCGAACTACGAGCAGTACTTC
V: TRBV11-3
length: 14
D: TRBD2
J: TRBJ2-7
size: .

CDR3: CASSKAGDTQYF
DNA: TGTGCCAGCAGCAAAGCCGGGGATACGCAGTATTTT
V: TRBV21-1
length: 12
D: .
J: TRBJ2-3
size: .

CDR3: CASSVGDRVGEQYF
DNA: TGTGCCAGCAGCGTAGGGGACAGGGTTGGCGAGCAGTACTTC
V: TRBV9
length: 14
D: TRBD1
J: TRBJ2-7
size: .

CDR3: CASSTGATNEKLFF
DNA: TGTGCCAGCAGCACAGGGGCAACTAATGAAAAACTGTTTTTT
V: TRBV6-1
length: 14
D: TRBD1
J: TRBJ1-4
size: .

CDR3: CASSGTSTYEQYF
DNA: TGTGCCAGCAGTGGGACTAGCACCTACGAGCAGTACTTC
V: TRBV27
length: 13
D: TRBD2
J: TRBJ2-7
size: .

CDR3: CASSFSPAVNQPQHF
DNA: TGTGCCAGCAGCTTCTCTCCCGCGGTTAATCAGCCCCAGCATTTT
V: TRBV11-2
length: 15
D: .
J: TRBJ1-5
size: .

CDR3: CAWSAGQGRNSPLHF
DNA: TGTGCCTGGAGTGCGGGACAGGGACGGAATTCACCCCTCCACTTT
V: TRBV30
length: 15
D: TRBD1
J: TRBJ1-6
size: once

CDR3: CASSIPGTLNEAFF
DNA: TGTGCCAGTAGTATTCCCGGGACACTGAATGAAGCTTTCTTT
V: TRBV19
length: 14
D: .
J: TRBJ1-1
size: .

CDR3: CASGGQPSTDTQYF
DNA: TGCGCCAGCGGGGGACAGCCTAGCACAGATACGCAGTATTTT
V: TRBV10-1
length: 14
D: TRBD1
J: TRBJ2-3
size: .

CDR3: CASSWQGAGEQYF
DNA: TGTGCCAGCTCTTGGCAGGGGGCTGGTGAGCAGTACTTC
V: TRBV27
length: 13
D: TRBD1
J: TRBJ2-7
size: once

CDR3: CASRRQETDTQYF
DNA: TGTGCCAGCAGACGACAGGAGACAGATACGCAGTATTTT
V: TRBV6-4
length: 13
D: .
J: TRBJ2-3
size: .

CDR3: CASSWGGKKNTEAFF
DNA: TGTGCCAGTAGTTGGGGGGGAAAAAAGAACACTGAAGCTTTCTTT
V: TRBV19
length: 15
D: .
J: TRBJ1-1
size: .

CDR3: CASSPREQGTGNTIYF
DNA: TGTGCCAGCAGCCCTCGGGAACAGGGCACCGGAAACACCATATATTTT
V: TRBV11-3
length: 16
D: .
J: TRBJ1-3
size: .

CDR3: CASSSRGSGNTGELFF
DNA: TGCGCCAGCAGCTCCAGGGGGAGCGGGAACACCGGGGAGCTGTTTTTT
V: TRBV5-1
length: 16
D: TRBD1
J: TRBJ2-2
size: once

CDR3: CASSLDMGSTNTEAFF
DNA: TGTGCCAGCAGCTTAGATATGGGCAGCACGAACACTGAAGCTTTCTTT
V: TRBV7-9
length: 16
D: .
J: TRBJ1-1
size: .

CDR3: CASSPAGNTEAFF
DNA: TGTGCCAGCTCACCAGCGGGGAACACTGAAGCTTTCTTT
V: TRBV18
length: 13
D: .
J: TRBJ1-1
size: .

CDR3: CASSPPRLPLYQETQYF
DNA: TGTGCCAGCAGTCCCCCGCGGCTACCCCTCTACCAAGAGACCCAGTACTTC
V: TRBV28
length: 17
D: .
J: TRBJ2-5
size: .

CDR3: CASSPLEILNTEAFF
DNA: TGTGCCAGCTCACCACTAGAAATTTTGAACACTGAAGCTTTCTTT
V: TRBV18
length: 15
D: .
J: TRBJ1-1
size: .

CDR3: CASSPTLGSGQPQHF
DNA: TGTGCCAGCAGTCCCACCTTAGGTTCGGGTCAGCCCCAGCATTTT
V: TRBV28
length: 15
D: .
J: TRBJ1-5
size: .

CDR3: CASSVRGLAGGYTDTQYF
DNA: TGTGCCAGCAGTGTTCGGGGACTAGCGGGGGGTTACACAGATACGCAGTATTTT
V: TRBV6-1
length: 18
D: TRBD2
J: TRBJ2-3
size: .

CDR3: CASKADMNTEAFF
DNA: TGTGCCAGCAAGGCAGACATGAACACTGAAGCTTTCTTT
V: TRBV2
length: 13
D: .
J: TRBJ1-1
size: few

CDR3: CASSQDIGGTNEKLFF
DNA: TGCGCCAGCAGCCAAGATATCGGCGGAACTAATGAAAAACTGTTTTTT
V: TRBV4-1
length: 16
D: .
J: TRBJ1-4
size: .

CDR3: CSVEVSSAGELFF
DNA: TGCAGCGTTGAAGTCTCTTCGGCCGGGGAGCTGTTTTTT
V: TRBV29-1
length: 13
D: .
J: TRBJ2-2
size: .

CDR3: CAGATGGHGELFF
DNA: TGTGCCGGTGCGACAGGGGGCCACGGGGAGCTGTTTTTT
V: TRBV28
length: 13
D: TRBD1
J: TRBJ2-2
size: .

CDR3: CAITGDLNSYEQYF
DNA: TGTGCCATCACGGGGGATCTCAACTCCTACGAGCAGTACTTC
V: TRBV10-3
length: 14
D: .
J: TRBJ2-7
size: .

CDR3: CASSRTGGLSLYEQYF
DNA: TGTGCCAGCAGCCGGACAGGGGGCCTCTCCCTTTACGAGCAGTACTTC
V: TRBV6-4
length: 16
D: TRBD1
J: TRBJ2-7
size: .

CDR3: CASSRGQPNQPQHF
DNA: TGTGCCAGCAGCCGTGGACAGCCAAATCAGCCCCAGCATTTT
V: TRBV7-9
length: 14
D: .
J: TRBJ1-5
size: .

CDR3: CASSVGLSRGNEQFF
DNA: TGTGCCAGCAGCGTCGGTCTAAGCCGGGGCAATGAGCAGTTCTTC
V: TRBV9
length: 15
D: .
J: TRBJ2-1
size: few

CDR3: CASSLPDRNSPLHF
DNA: TGCGCCAGCAGCCTCCCGGACAGAAATTCACCCCTCCACTTT
V: TRBV4-1
length: 14
D: .
J: TRBJ1-6
size: few

CDR3: CASRVGGTGGTGELFF
DNA: TGTGCCAGTAGAGTGGGAGGGACAGGGGGGACCGGGGAGCTGTTTTTT
V: TRBV19
length: 16
D: TRBD1
J: TRBJ2-2
size: .

CDR3: CASSVKQGNTIYF
DNA: TGTGCCAGCAGCGTCAAACAGGGAAACACCATATATTTT
V: TRBV7-2
length: 13
D: .
J: TRBJ1-3
size: .

CDR3: CSVEVLRARVGRGQETQYF
DNA: TGCAGCGTTGAAGTCCTTCGGGCGAGGGTTGGGCGTGGGCAAGAGACCCAGTACTTC
V: TRBV29-1
length: 19
D: .
J: TRBJ2-5
size: .

CDR3: CASSSPVYRAFF
DNA: TGTGCCAGCAGTTCGCCGGTCTACCGAGCTTTCTTT
V: TRBV28
length: 12
D: .
J: TRBJ1-1
size: .

CDR3: CASSRRWSGSYEQYF
DNA: TGTGCCAGCAGCCGCCGGTGGAGCGGGAGCTACGAGCAGTACTTC
V: TRBV7-9
length: 15
D: TRBD2
J: TRBJ2-7
size: once

CDR3: CASSLADYTGELFF
DNA: TGCGCCAGCAGCTTGGCGGACTACACCGGGGAGCTGTTTTTT
V: TRBV5-1
length: 14
D: .
J: TRBJ2-2
size: .

CDR3: CASGLVPTGEEVQETQYF
DNA: TGTGCTAGTGGTTTGGTACCAACAGGGGAAGAGGTCCAAGAGACCCAGTACTTC
V: TRBV12-5
length: 18
D: TRBD1
J: TRBJ2-5
size: .

CDR3: CAWRPGDSHYEAFF
DNA: TGTGCCTGGAGGCCGGGGGACAGCCACTATGAAGCTTTCTTT
V: TRBV30
length: 14
D: TRBD1
J: TRBJ1-1
size: .

CDR3: CAWSIPGDHRLNTEAFF
DNA: TGTGCCTGGAGTATCCCTGGGGATCACAGGTTAAACACTGAAGCTTTCTTT
V: TRBV30
length: 17
D: .
J: TRBJ1-1
size: .

CDR3: CASSIGDTWADTQYF
DNA: TGTGCCAGTAGTATAGGTGACACCTGGGCCGATACGCAGTATTTT
V: TRBV19
length: 15
D: .
J: TRBJ2-3
size: .

CDR3: CASSEDRLAVYEQYF
DNA: TGTGCCAGCAGCGAAGACAGACTAGCCGTCTACGAGCAGTACTTC
V: TRBV5-4
length: 15
D: TRBD2
J: TRBJ2-7
size: .

CDR3: CASSRGTAKNIQYF
DNA: TGTGCCAGCAGTCGCGGGACGGCCAAAAACATTCAGTACTTC
V: TRBV6-5
length: 14
D: .
J: TRBJ2-4
size: few

CDR3: CAGRDSSTDTQYF
DNA: TGTGCCGGTCGGGACAGTAGCACAGATACGCAGTATTTT
V: TRBV28
length: 13
D: TRBD1
J: TRBJ2-3
size: .

CDR3: CASSLLGTQYF
DNA: TGTGCCAGCAGCTTACTCGGGACCCAGTACTTC
V: TRBV11-2
length: 11
D: .
J: TRBJ2-5
size: .

CDR3: CASRVLAGADNEQFF
DNA: TGTGCCAGCAGAGTTCTAGCGGGAGCCGACAATGAGCAGTTCTTC
V: TRBV2
length: 15
D: TRBD2
J: TRBJ2-1
size: few

CDR3: CAIRRTSGNTDTQYF
DNA: TGTGCCATCAGGAGGACTAGCGGGAACACAGATACGCAGTATTTT
V: TRBV10-3
length: 15
D: TRBD2
J: TRBJ2-3
size: .

CDR3: CASSRVPNTEAFF
DNA: TGTGCCAGCAGCAGGGTTCCGAACACTGAAGCTTTCTTT
V: TRBV27
length: 13
D: .
J: TRBJ1-1
size: .

CDR3: CASSLAGTYNEQFF
DNA: TGTGCCAGCAGTTTGGCAGGGACCTACAATGAGCAGTTCTTC
V: TRBV28
length: 14
D: .
J: TRBJ2-1
size: .

CDR3: CASNMQEGYEQYF
DNA: TGCGCCAGCAATATGCAGGAGGGGTACGAGCAGTACTTC
V: TRBV10-2
length: 13
D: .
J: TRBJ2-7
size: .

CDR3: CSVGQRSYEQYF
DNA: TGCAGCGTCGGACAGCGCTCCTACGAGCAGTACTTC
V: TRBV29-1
length: 12
D: .
J: TRBJ2-7
size: once

CDR3: CASSDPSGRFLEQYF
DNA: TGTGCCAGCAGTGACCCTAGCGGACGGTTTCTCGAGCAGTACTTC
V: TRBV6-1
length: 15
D: TRBD2
J: TRBJ2-7
size: .

CDR3: CASSSAGGTGSHEQFF
DNA: TGTGCCAGCAGCTCAGCCGGTGGGACAGGGTCCCATGAGCAGTTCTTC
V: TRBV13
length: 16
D: TRBD1
J: TRBJ2-1
size: .

CDR3: CASSQDRVYNEQFF
DNA: TGCGCCAGCAGTCAAGACAGGGTGTACAATGAGCAGTTCTTC
V: TRBV4-1
length: 14
D: TRBD1
J: TRBJ2-1
size: .

CDR3: CAISGLAGYSGELFF
DNA: TGTGCCATCAGTGGATTAGCTGGATATTCCGGGGAGCTGTTTTTT
V: TRBV10-3
length: 15
D: .
J: TRBJ2-2
size: .

CDR3: CASSGGGGHSGNTIYF
DNA: TGTGCCAGCAGCGGGGGGGGCGGACACTCTGGAAACACCATATATTTT
V: TRBV9
length: 16
D: .
J: TRBJ1-3
size: .

CDR3: CASSGQDEQFF
DNA: TGTGCCAGCAGTGGGCAGGATGAGCAGTTCTTC
V: TRBV2
length: 11
D: .
J: TRBJ2-1
size: .